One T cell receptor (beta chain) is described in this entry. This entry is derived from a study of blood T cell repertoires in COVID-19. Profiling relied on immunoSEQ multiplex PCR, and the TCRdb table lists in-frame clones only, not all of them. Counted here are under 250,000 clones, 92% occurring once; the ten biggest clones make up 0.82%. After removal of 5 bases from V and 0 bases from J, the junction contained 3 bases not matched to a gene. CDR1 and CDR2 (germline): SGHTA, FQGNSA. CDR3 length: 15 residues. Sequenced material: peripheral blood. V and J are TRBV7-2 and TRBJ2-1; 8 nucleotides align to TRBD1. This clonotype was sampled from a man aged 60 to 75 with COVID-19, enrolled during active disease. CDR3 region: CASSPQGASYNEQFF. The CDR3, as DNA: TGTGCCAGCAGCCCCCAGGGGGCCTCCTACAATGAGCAGTTCTTC. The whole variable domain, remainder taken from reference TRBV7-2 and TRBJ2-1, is GAGVSQSPSNKVTEKGKDVELRCDPISGHTALYWYRQSLGQGLEFLIYFQGNSAPDKSGLPSDRFSAERTGGSVSTLTIQRTQQEDSAVYLCASSPQGASYNEQFFGPGTRLTVL.